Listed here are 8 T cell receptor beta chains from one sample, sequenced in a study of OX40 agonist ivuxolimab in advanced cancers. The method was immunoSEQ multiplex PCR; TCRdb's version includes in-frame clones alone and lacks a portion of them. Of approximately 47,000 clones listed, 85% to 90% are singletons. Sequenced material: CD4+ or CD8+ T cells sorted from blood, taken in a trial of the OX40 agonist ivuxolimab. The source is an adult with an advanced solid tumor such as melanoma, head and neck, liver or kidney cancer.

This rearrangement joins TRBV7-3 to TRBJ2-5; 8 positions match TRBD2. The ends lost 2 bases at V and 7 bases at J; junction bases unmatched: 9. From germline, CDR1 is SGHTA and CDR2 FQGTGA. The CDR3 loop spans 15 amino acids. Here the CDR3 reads CASSLGPAGAWTQYF. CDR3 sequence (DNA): TGTGCCAGCAGCTTAGGGCCAGCGGGGGCATGGACCCAGTACTTC.

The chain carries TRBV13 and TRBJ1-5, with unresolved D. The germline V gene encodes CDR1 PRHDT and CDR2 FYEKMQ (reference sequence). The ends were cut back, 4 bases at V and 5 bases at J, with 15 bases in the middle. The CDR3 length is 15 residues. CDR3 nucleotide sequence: TGTGCCAGCAGCTCGACCGACGATCGGCATCAGCCCCAGCATTTT. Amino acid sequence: CASSSTDDRHQPQHF.

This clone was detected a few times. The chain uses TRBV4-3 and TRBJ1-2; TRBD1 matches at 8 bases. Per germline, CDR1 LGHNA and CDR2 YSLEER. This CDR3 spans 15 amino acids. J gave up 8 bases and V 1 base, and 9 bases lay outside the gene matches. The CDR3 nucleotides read TGCGCCAGCAGCCAAGGGACAGGGAAGCGCGACGGCTACACCTTC. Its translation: CASSQGTGKRDGYTF.

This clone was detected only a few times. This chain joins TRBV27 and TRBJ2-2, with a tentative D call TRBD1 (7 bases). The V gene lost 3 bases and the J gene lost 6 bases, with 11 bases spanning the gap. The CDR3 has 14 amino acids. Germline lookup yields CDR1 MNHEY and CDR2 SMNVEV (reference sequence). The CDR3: CASSFTGEAGELFF. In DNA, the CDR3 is TGTGCCAGCAGTTTTACAGGGGAGGCCGGGGAGCTGTTTTTT.

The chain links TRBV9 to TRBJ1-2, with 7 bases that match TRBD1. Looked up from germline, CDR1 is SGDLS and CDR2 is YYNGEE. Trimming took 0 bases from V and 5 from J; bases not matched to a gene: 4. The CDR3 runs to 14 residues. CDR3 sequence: CASSVGTGVYGYTF. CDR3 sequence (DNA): TGTGCCAGCAGCGTAGGGACAGGCGTGTATGGCTACACCTTC.

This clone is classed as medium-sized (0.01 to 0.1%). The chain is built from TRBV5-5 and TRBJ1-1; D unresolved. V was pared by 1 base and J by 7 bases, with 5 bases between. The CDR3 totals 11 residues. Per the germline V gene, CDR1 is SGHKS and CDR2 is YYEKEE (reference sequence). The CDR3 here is CASSLWVEAFF. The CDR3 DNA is TGTGCCAGCAGCTTGTGGGTTGAAGCTTTCTTT.

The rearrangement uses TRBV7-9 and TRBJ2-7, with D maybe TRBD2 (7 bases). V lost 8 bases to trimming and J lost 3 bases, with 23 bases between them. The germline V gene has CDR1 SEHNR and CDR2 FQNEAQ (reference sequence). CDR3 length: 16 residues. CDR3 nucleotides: TGTGCCAGCGGAGGGGGAGGGGTCCCCGGGGGCTACGAGCAGTACTTC. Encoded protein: CASGGGGVPGGYEQYF. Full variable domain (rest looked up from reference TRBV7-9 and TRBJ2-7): DTGVSQNPRHKITKRGQNVTFRCDPISEHNRLYWYRQTLGQGPEFLTYFQNEAQLEKSRLLSDRFSAERPKGSFSTLEIQRTEQGDSAMYLCASGGGGVPGGYEQYFGPGTRLTVT.

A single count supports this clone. CDR3 nucleotide sequence: TGTGCCAGCAGTGACTCAGGGGGCTACAATGAGCAGTTCTTC. Encoded protein: CASSDSGGYNEQFF. This sequence joins TRBV6-4 and TRBJ2-1, with D possibly being TRBD1 (6 bases). This CDR3 has 14 residues. Trimming took 0 bases from V and 3 from J, leaving 6 bases between them. CDR1 and CDR2 from the germline V gene are MRHNA and SNTAGT.